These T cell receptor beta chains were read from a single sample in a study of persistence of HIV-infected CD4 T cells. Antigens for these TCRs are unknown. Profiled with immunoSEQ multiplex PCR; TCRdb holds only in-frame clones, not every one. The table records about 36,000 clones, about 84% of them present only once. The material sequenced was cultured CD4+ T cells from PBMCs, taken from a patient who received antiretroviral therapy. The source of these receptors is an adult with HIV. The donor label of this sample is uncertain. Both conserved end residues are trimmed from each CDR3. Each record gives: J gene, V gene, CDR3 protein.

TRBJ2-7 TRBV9 ASSVGQPPDSYEQY
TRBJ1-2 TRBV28 ASSLETGGYGYT
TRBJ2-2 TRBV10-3 AIRGGAVTGELF
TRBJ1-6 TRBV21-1 ASSKGGAGRGSPLH
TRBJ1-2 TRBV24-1 ATSAANYGYT
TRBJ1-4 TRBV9 ASSVVTGTRNEKLF
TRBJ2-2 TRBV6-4 ASSPQGTGELF
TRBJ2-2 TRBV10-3 AISESGRANTGELF
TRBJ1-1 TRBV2 ASTLHRATEAF
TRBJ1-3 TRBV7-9 ASIRGSVNTIY
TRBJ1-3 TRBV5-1 ASSTGQGSGNTIY
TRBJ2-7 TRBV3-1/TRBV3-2 ASSQGPRQEQY
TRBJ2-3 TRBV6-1 ASSEIVAGGRRGDTQY
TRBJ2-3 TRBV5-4 ASSLDRVPDTQY
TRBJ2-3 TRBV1 TSSQDILAGGCCTDTQY
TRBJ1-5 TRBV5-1 ASSLAGNNQPQH
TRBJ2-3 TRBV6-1 ASSEGVGGPTDTQY
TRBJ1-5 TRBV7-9 ASSPLTGDQPQH
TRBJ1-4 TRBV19 ASTGTGGAFSEKLF
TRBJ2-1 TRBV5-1 ASSFSQGGYNEQF
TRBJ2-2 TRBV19 ANHHSDRGQSGELF
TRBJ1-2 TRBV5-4 ASSFGGEAFYT
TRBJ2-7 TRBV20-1 SASPLARGGYEQY
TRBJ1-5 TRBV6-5 ASRPTGGNQPQH
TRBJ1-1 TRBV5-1 ASRGAQMNTEAF
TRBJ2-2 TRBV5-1 ASSLGGDTGELF
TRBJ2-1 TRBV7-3 ASSPAGAPNQF
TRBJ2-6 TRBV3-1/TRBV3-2 ASSQRGANVLT
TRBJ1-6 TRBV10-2 ASKWDNNSPLH
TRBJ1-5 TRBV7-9 ASSLTGTVDNQPQH
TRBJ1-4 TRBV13 ASSFQAKNEKLF
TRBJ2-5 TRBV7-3 ASSRAYSETQY
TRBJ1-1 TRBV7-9 ASSLAGDTEAF
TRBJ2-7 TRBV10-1 ASSQTGAEQY
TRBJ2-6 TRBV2 ASRTTGSSGANVLT
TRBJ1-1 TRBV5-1 ASSLRQSEAF
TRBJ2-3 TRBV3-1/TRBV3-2 ASSRRVGGTSRSTDTQY
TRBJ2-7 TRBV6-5 ASSGRNYEQY
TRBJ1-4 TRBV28 ASSSGQGWEKLF
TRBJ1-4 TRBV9 ASSVVEGGREKLF
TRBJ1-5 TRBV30 AWSVPTGVQPQH
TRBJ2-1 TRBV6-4 ASREGTEEF
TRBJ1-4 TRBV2 ASSTVEYEKLF
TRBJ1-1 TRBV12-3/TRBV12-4 ASSLTLTEAF
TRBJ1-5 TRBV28 ASSLYRGPNQPQH
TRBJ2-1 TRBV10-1 ASSLSGGAIEQF
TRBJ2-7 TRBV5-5 ASSLVGRSYEQY
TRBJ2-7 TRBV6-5 ASSYTGTPRYEQY
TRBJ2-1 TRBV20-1 SAPRRHEQF
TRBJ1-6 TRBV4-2 ASSQEGRANSPLH
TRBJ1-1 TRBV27 ASSLGARSTEAF
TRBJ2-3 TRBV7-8 ASSRAGDTQY
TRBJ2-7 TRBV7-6 ASSPTMTGDEQY
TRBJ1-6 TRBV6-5 ASSRQGNNSPLH
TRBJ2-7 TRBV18 ASSRAGSSYEQY
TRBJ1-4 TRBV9 ASSWGVEEKLF
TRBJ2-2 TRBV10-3 AIRGSANTGELF